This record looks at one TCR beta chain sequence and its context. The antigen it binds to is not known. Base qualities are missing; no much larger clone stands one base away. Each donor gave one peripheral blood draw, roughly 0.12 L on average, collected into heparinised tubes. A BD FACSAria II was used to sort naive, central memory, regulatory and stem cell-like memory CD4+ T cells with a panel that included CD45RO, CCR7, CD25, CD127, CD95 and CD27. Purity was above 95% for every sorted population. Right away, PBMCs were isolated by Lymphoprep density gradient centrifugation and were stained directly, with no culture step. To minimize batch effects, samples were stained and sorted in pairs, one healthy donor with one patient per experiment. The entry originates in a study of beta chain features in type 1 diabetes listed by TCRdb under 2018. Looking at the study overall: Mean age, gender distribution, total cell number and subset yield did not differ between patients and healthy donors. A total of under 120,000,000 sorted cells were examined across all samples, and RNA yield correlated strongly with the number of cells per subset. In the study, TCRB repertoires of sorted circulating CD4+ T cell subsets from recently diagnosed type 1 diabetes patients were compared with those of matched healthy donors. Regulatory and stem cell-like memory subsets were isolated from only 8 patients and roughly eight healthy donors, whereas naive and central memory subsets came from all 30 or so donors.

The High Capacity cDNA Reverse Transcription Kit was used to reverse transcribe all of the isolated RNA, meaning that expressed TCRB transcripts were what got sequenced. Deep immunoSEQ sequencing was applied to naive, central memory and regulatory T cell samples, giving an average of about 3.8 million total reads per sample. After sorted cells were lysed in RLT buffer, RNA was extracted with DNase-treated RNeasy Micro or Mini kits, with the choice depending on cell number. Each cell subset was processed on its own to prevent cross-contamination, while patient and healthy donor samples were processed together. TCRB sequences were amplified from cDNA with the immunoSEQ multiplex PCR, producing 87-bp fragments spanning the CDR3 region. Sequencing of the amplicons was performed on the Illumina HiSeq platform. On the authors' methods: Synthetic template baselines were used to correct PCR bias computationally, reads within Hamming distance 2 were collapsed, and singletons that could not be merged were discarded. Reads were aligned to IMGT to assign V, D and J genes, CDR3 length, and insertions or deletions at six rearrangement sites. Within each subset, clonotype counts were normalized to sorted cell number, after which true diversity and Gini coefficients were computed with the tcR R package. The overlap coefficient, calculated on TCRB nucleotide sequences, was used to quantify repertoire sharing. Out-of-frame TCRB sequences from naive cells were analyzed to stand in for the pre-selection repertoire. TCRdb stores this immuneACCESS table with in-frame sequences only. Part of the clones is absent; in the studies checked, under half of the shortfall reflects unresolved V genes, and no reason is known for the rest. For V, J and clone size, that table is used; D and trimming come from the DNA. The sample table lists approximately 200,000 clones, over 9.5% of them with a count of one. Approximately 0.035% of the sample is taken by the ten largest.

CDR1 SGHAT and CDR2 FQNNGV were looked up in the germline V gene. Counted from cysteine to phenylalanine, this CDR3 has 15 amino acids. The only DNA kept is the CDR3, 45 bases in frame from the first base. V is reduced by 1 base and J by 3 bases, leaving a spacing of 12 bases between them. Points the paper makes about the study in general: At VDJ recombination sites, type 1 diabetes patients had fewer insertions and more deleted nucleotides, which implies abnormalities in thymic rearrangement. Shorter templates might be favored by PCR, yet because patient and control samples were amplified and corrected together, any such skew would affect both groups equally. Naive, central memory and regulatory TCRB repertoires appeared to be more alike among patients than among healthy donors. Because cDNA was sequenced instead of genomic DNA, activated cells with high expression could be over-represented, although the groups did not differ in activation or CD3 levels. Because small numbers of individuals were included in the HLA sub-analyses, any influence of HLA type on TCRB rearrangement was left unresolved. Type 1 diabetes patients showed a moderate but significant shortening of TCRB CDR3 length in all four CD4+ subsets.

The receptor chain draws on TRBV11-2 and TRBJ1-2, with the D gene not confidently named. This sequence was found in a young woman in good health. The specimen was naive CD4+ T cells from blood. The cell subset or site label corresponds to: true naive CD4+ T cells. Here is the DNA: TGTGCCAGCAGCTTAGTGCGGGAGCTGTACTATGGCTACACCTTC. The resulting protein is CASSLVRELYYGYTF.